This T cell receptor beta chain derives from a study of T-cell memory formation after mild COVID-19. Overall study context: TCR clusters were mostly confined to one donor each.

In TCRdb, the 5' RACE reads were re-called with MiXCR into one record per CDR3 protein. The table lists approximately 13,000 distinct CDR3 sequences, around 15% of them singletons. The CDR3 runs to 14 residues. Per the germline V gene, CDR1 is SGHRS and CDR2 is YFSETQ. Losses at the gene ends were 4 bases for V and 3 bases for J; bases not matched to a gene: 4. Whole-study findings and limits: Among clones contracting day 15 to 85, CD4/CD8 was balanced, whereas later expanders leaned CD4+.

This clonotype was seen many times. Its antigen is still unknown. The rearrangement joins TRBV5-1 to TRBJ2-1; 7 bases are shared with TRBD1. The sample taken for sequencing was PBMCs or a T cell subset sorted from them (not recorded which). This receptor was identified in a man between 18 and 35 years old who had mild COVID-19 (a few samples of this study predate the infection). Cell type and time point are not known. The CDR3 region has the DNA TGCGCCAGCAGCCCTGGGACAGACTACAATGAGCAGTTCTTC. Translation gives CASSPGTDYNEQFF. Variable domain in full (rest from reference TRBV5-1 and TRBJ2-1): KAGVTQTPRYLIKTRGQQVTLSCSPISGHRSVSWYQQTPGQGLQFLFEYFSETQRNKGNFPGRFSGRQFSNSRSEMNVSTLELGDSALYLCASSPGTDYNEQFFGPGTRLTVL.